This T cell receptor (beta chain) came from a study of identical twins. Study-level points and caveats: With monozygotic twins, out-of-frame TCR alpha sharing exceeded what models estimated.

TCRdb re-called the 5' RACE reads with MiXCR, one entry per CDR3 protein. The table records around 960,000 distinct CDR3 sequences, about 12% of them present only once. Comments on this clonotype: Its specificity is not known.

The CDR3 spans 13 residues. Germline lookup yields CDR1 SGHTA and CDR2 FQGNSA. V lost 5 bases, J lost 2 bases, and 10 bases lay in between. These records were also assigned to another study, of yellow fever vaccine responses in identical twins.

This TCR derives from a woman between 18 and 30 years old in good health. V is TRBV7-2 and J is TRBJ2-7; tentatively, D is TRBD1 (8 bases). Specimen: PBMCs. CDR3 DNA: TGTGCCAGCAGCACAGGGGGGGCCTACGAGCAGTACTTC. Its protein product is CASSTGGAYEQYF.